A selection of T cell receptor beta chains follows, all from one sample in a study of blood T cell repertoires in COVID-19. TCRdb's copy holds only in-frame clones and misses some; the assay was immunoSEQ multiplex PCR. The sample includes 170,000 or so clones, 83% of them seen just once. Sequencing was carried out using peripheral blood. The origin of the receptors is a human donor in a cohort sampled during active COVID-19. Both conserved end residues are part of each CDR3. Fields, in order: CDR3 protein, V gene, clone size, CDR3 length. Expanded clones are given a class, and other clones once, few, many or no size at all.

CASIDRVSTGELFF TRBV5-1 NA 14
CASSPQGTGQPQHF TRBV7-9 NA 14
CASGLQGGTEAFF TRBV12-5 NA 13
CASSGQGSLYEQYF TRBV5-6 NA 14
CASKASGGKETQYF TRBV2 NA 14
CASRASPWGGYGYTF TRBV6-5 NA 15
CASSPASDGYSGNTIYF TRBV18 NA 17
CSASPDRDTEAFF TRBV20-1 NA 13
CASSSPVKTQYF TRBV6-5 NA 12
CAISESSSQDEQFF TRBV10-3 few 14
CASSPPTSGSPYNEQFF TRBV5-1 NA 17
CASNWGRESTDTQYF TRBV6-6 few 15
CASSLAGQASYEQYF TRBV7-6 NA 15
CASSEPQGRGETQYF TRBV6-1 NA 15
CASSPEGGTYEQYF TRBV5-1 few 14
CAISGLGQGLGTEAFF TRBV10-3 once 16
CASSYPGQVYEQYF TRBV6-2/TRBV6-3 NA 14
CAISGFVSGGAADTQYF TRBV10-3 NA 17
CAISESLAGVETQYF TRBV10-3 NA 15
CASSSVPGPQHF TRBV19 NA 12
CASSQDGQAPYEQYF TRBV4-2 NA 15
CASSLGRGRTKLFF TRBV7-4 NA 14
CASSPPQGVRHEQYF TRBV18 NA 15
CASSLTVTGAREQYF TRBV28 NA 15
CASKKGISGANVLTF TRBV13 NA 15
CASSYSTGGGLSSYEQYF TRBV6-2/TRBV6-3 NA 18
CASSVASGHTQYF TRBV9 NA 13
CASSPPVGGGSGNTIYF TRBV28 NA 17
CASRLILITGMEKNSNQPQHF TRBV19 NA 21
CASSLSGTEAFF TRBV7-9 NA 12
CASSQGLGRHSYNEQFF TRBV23-1 NA 17
CASSQGQGAGKLFF TRBV3-1/TRBV3-2 NA 14
CASGLVPGSQPQHF TRBV12-5 NA 14
CASSLYGQGAYEQYF TRBV28 NA 15
CASSLRELGTDTQYF TRBV6-2/TRBV6-3 NA 15
CASSLGLRNEKLFF TRBV6-5 NA 14
CASSPRSGQGMDTIYF TRBV9 NA 16
CASSLYQTGTNTGELFF TRBV5-4 NA 17
CASSAETGVSQPQHF TRBV9 once 15
CARDCCYYEQYF TRBV4-3 NA 12
CASGGFSQGGREQYF TRBV2 NA 15
CASSESDTAYEQYF TRBV10-1 NA 14
CASSLGGAQGTEAFF TRBV7-2 few 15
CASSPLTSGRNTGELFF TRBV18 NA 17
CASSSRGRDTGELFF TRBV7-2 NA 15
CASSRQGVPLNTEAFF TRBV27 few 16
CASSLGQGTEAFF TRBV12-3/TRBV12-4 NA 13
CASSLESILSSTDTQYF TRBV25-1 NA 17
CASSLRGGEAFF TRBV11-2 few 12
CASSYTKANEKLFF TRBV19 NA 14
CASSHRGTLRETQYF TRBV11-3 NA 15
CASSSSGTRSNEQYF TRBV6-5 NA 15
CASSGPTGWNSPLHF TRBV5-6 NA 15
CASSLLAGDYEQYF TRBV28 NA 14